This is a list of T cell receptor beta chains from one sample in a study of blood T cell repertoires in COVID-19. Sequencing was performed with immunoSEQ multiplex PCR; in TCRdb, only in-frame clones are kept and a portion is missing. The sample has about 300,000 clones; 70% to 90% are singletons. The sample consisted of peripheral blood. The receptors here all came from a man aged 18 to 35 who had recovered from COVID-19. The CDR3 runs from the conserved cysteine through the conserved F or W. D genes are given only for firm matches. Rows may omit the clone size; those that give it use once, few, many or a size class.

>19|NA|NA|TRBJ1-4|TRBV7-2
CASSVTPVGNLLPNEKLFF
TGTGCCAGCAGCGTCACCCCCGTCGGTAATCTCTTGCCTAATGAAAAACTGTTTTTT
>15|NA|NA|TRBJ1-1|TRBV30
CAWRVGQHMNTEAFF
TGTGCCTGGAGGGTGGGGCAGCACATGAACACTGAAGCTTTCTTT
>16|few|TRBD2|TRBJ2-3|TRBV4-2
CASSLNSGSLADTQYF
TGTGCCAGCAGTCTAAATAGCGGGAGTCTCGCAGATACGCAGTATTTT
>15|NA|NA|TRBJ1-1|TRBV6-2/TRBV6-3
CASSPIGTLNTEAFF
TGTGCCAGCAGCCCTATCGGGACTCTGAACACTGAAGCTTTCTTT
>13|NA|NA|TRBJ1-1|TRBV2
CASSGQLNTEAFF
TGTGCCAGCAGCGGACAGCTGAACACTGAAGCTTTCTTT
>14|NA|TRBD1|TRBJ2-2|TRBV2
CASRGTGGTGELFF
TGTGCCAGCAGGGGGACAGGGGGGACCGGGGAGCTGTTTTTT
>16|NA|TRBD2|TRBJ2-2|TRBV5-4
CASSHPGEGTDGELFF
TGTGCCAGCAGCCACCCGGGGGAGGGGACTGACGGGGAGCTGTTTTTT
>20|NA|TRBD2|TRBJ2-1|TRBV10-1
CASSESSGSSDSPSYNEQFF
TGCGCCAGCAGTGAGTCAAGCGGGAGTTCCGACAGCCCATCCTACAATGAGCAGTTCTTC
>16|NA|NA|TRBJ1-6|TRBV4-1
CASSQGPVTYNSPLHF
TGCGCCAGCAGCCAAGGGCCAGTAACGTATAATTCACCCCTCCACTTT
>15|NA|NA|TRBJ2-7|TRBV7-9
CASSSRGGPPYEQYF
TGTGCCAGCAGCTCAAGGGGGGGGCCCCCCTACGAGCAGTACTTC
>16|NA|TRBD1|TRBJ2-2|TRBV14
CASSHLRDRSTGELFF
TGTGCCAGCAGCCATCTCCGGGACAGGTCGACCGGGGAGCTGTTTTTT
>13|NA|TRBD1|TRBJ1-1|TRBV12-3/TRBV12-4
CASTGTANTEAFF
TGTGCCAGCACCGGGACAGCGAACACTGAAGCTTTCTTT
>13|NA|TRBD1|TRBJ1-1|TRBV12-3/TRBV12-4
CASQRRGLTEAFF
TGTGCCAGCCAGAGGAGGGGGCTTACTGAAGCTTTCTTT
>15|NA|NA|TRBJ2-7|TRBV3-1/TRBV3-2
CASSHDIKMVYEQYF
TGTGCCAGCAGCCACGACATCAAGATGGTTTACGAGCAGTACTTC
>14|NA|TRBD2|TRBJ2-7|TRBV9
CASSVAGGPYEQYF
TGTGCCAGCAGCGTAGCGGGAGGGCCTTACGAGCAGTACTTC
>13|NA|TRBD1|TRBJ1-1|TRBV24-1
CATSDLRTGEAFF
TGTGCCACCAGTGATTTGCGGACAGGTGAAGCTTTCTTT
>12|once|NA|TRBJ2-1|TRBV6-6
CASSIEKRFQFF
TGTGCCAGCAGTATCGAAAAGCGGTTTCAATTCTTC
>18|NA|TRBD1|TRBJ2-6|TRBV10-2
CASSQGQSTGIGANVLTF
TGCGCCAGCAGTCAGGGGCAGTCGACAGGGATCGGGGCCAACGTCCTGACTTTC
>11|NA|NA|TRBJ2-1|TRBV7-9
CASTFDNEQFF
TGTGCCAGCACCTTCGACAATGAGCAGTTCTTC
>14|NA|NA|TRBJ2-1|TRBV24-1
CATSDFSGYNEQFF
TGTGCCACCAGTGATTTTTCCGGGTACAATGAGCAGTTCTTC
>14|NA|NA|TRBJ2-1|TRBV30
CAWSAAQRNNEQFF
TGTGCCTGGAGTGCGGCCCAGCGCAACAATGAGCAGTTCTTC
>16|NA|TRBD2|TRBJ2-1|TRBV28
CASSSASGSSYNEQFF
TGTGCCAGCAGTTCCGCTAGCGGGAGCTCCTACAATGAGCAGTTCTTC
>14|NA|NA|TRBJ2-3|TRBV19
CASSIFLYTDTQYF
TGTGCCAGTAGTATTTTCCTTTACACAGATACGCAGTATTTT
>13|NA|NA|TRBJ2-7|TRBV7-2
CASSLGLDYEQYF
TGTGCCAGCAGCTTAGGGCTAGACTACGAGCAGTACTTC
>15|NA|NA|TRBJ1-5|TRBV19
CASSIGAADGQPQHF
TGTGCCAGTAGTATAGGGGCTGCTGACGGTCAGCCCCAGCATTTT
>13|NA|NA|TRBJ1-4|TRBV5-4
CASSSQDGEKLFF
TGTGCCAGCAGCTCACAGGACGGGGAAAAACTGTTTTTT
>14|NA|NA|TRBJ1-5|TRBV4-1
CASSQWGSNQPQHF
TGCGCCAGCAGCCAGTGGGGCAGCAATCAGCCCCAGCATTTT
>14|NA|NA|TRBJ2-1|TRBV6-5
CASITASSYNEQFF
TGTGCCAGCATCACCGCTAGCTCCTACAATGAGCAGTTCTTC
>18|NA|TRBD1|TRBJ2-2|TRBV19
CAKIPGQGRSSNTGELFF
TGTGCCAAAATTCCGGGACAGGGCCGATCCTCGAACACCGGGGAGCTGTTTTTT
>14|NA|TRBD2|TRBJ2-7|TRBV5-4
CASRLSGTNYEQYF
TGTGCCAGCAGGCTCTCCGGGACTAATTACGAGCAGTACTTC
>16|NA|NA|TRBJ2-7|TRBV7-2
CASSLQGRYVSYEQYF
TGTGCCAGCAGCTTACAAGGGAGGTACGTTTCCTACGAGCAGTACTTC
>15|NA|TRBD1|TRBJ1-4|TRBV14
CASSPRTGGMEKLFF
TGTGCCAGCAGCCCAAGGACAGGGGGCATGGAAAAACTGTTTTTT
>13|NA|NA|TRBJ1-6|TRBV12-3/TRBV12-4
CASSWAGNSPLHF
TGTGCCAGCAGTTGGGCCGGTAATTCACCCCTCCACTTT
>10|NA|NA|TRBJ1-1|TRBV29-1
CSVGVSEAFF
TGCAGCGTTGGTGTTAGTGAAGCTTTCTTT
>17|NA|TRBD2|TRBJ2-3|TRBV5-1
CASSTRLAGGGRDTQYF
TGCGCCAGCAGCACTCGACTAGCGGGGGGAGGTCGAGATACGCAGTATTTT
>13|NA|NA|TRBJ1-1|TRBV5-1
CASSLAINTEAFF
TGCGCCAGCAGCTTGGCTATTAACACTGAAGCTTTCTTT
>14|NA|NA|TRBJ2-7|TRBV6-5
CASSSILVPPEQYF
TGTGCCAGCAGTTCGATCCTAGTCCCTCCCGAGCAGTACTTC
>18|NA|TRBD2|TRBJ2-3|TRBV7-2
CASSLALASGGVADTQYF
TGTGCCAGCAGCTTAGCGTTGGCTAGCGGGGGGGTCGCAGATACGCAGTATTTT
>15|NA|NA|TRBJ1-5|TRBV15
CATSRVRGAGQPQHF
TGTGCCACCAGCAGAGTCCGGGGCGCGGGGCAGCCCCAGCATTTT
>15|NA|TRBD2|TRBJ2-1|TRBV5-4
CASSGGSGNYNEQFF
TGTGCCAGCAGCGGGGGGAGCGGGAACTACAATGAGCAGTTCTTC
>12|once|NA|TRBJ1-1|TRBV5-5
CASSLGGMGAFF
TGTGCCAGCAGCTTGGGAGGGATGGGAGCTTTCTTT
>17|NA|TRBD2|TRBJ2-1|TRBV7-9
CASSVGTSGSHWGEQFF
TGTGCCAGCAGCGTCGGGACTAGCGGGAGTCATTGGGGTGAGCAGTTCTTC
>15|once|TRBD1|TRBJ1-2|TRBV6-6
CASSYPTGGYYGYTF
TGTGCCAGCAGTTACCCGACAGGGGGCTACTATGGCTACACCTTC
>16|NA|NA|TRBJ1-2|TRBV4-3
CASSQDPTGSRNGYTF
TGCGCCAGCAGCCAAGATCCTACAGGATCGCGAAACGGCTACACCTTC
>16|NA|NA|TRBJ1-6|TRBV10-3
CAISESEAYTHSPLHF
TGTGCCATCAGTGAGTCGGAGGCGTATACCCACTCACCCCTCCACTTT
>16|NA|TRBD1|TRBJ2-7|TRBV4-1
CASSQVIWDRAYEQYF
TGCGCCAGCAGCCAAGTAATATGGGACAGGGCCTACGAGCAGTACTTC
>13|NA|NA|TRBJ1-2|TRBV3-1/TRBV3-2
CASSHRQTDGYTF
TGTGCCAGCAGCCATCGACAGACCGATGGCTACACCTTC
>18|once|NA|TRBJ1-2|TRBV21-1
CASSKVVFRRAGFDGYTF
TGTGCCAGCAGCAAAGTGGTATTTCGTCGGGCAGGGTTTGATGGCTACACCTTC